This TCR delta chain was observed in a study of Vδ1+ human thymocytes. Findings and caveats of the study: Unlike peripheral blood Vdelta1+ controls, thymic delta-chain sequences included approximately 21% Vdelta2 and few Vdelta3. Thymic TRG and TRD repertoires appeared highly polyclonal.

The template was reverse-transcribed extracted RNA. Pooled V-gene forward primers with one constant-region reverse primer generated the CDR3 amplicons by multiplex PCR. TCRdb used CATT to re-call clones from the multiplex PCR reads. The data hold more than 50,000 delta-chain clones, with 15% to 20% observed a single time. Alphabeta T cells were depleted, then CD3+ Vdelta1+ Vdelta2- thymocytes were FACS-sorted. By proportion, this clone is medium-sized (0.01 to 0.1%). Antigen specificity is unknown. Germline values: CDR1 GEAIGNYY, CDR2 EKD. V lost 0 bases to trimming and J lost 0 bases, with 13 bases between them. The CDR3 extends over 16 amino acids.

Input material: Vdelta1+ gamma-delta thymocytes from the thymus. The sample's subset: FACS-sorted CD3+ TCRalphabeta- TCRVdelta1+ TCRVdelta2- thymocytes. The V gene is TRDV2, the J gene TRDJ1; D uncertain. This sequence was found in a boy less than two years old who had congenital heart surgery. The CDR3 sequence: CACDTVNSGYTDKLIF. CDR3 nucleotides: TGTGCCTGTGACACCGTAAACTCGGGGTACACCGATAAACTCATCTTT.